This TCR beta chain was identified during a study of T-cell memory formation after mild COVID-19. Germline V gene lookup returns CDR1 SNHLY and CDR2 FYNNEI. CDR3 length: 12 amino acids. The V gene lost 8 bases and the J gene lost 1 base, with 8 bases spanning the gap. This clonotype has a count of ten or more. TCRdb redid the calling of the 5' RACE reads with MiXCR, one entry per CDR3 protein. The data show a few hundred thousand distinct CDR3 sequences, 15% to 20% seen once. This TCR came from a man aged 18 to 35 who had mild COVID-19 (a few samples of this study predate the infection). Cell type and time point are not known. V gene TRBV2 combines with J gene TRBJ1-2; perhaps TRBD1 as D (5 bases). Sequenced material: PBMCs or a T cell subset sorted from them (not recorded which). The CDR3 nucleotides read TGTGCCAGCGAGGGGAATAACTATGGCTACACCTTC. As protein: CASEGNNYGYTF.